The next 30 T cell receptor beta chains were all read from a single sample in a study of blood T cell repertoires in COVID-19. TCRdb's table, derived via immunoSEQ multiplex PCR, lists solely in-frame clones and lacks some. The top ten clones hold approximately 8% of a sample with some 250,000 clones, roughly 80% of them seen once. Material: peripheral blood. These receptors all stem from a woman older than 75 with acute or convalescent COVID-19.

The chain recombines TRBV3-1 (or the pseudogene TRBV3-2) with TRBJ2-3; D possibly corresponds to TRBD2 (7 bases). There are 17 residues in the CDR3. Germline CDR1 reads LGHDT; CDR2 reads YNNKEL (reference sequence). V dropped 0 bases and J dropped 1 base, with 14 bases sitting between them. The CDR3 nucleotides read TGTGCCAGCAGCCAAGATCGGGGGGACATTCGCACAGATACGCAGTATTTT. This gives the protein CASSQDRGDIRTDTQYF.

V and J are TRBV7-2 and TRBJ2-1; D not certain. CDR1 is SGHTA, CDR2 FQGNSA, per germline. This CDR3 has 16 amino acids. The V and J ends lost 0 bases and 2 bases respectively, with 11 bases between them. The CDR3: CASSLAKVATYNEQFF. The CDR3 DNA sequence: TGTGCCAGCAGCTTAGCGAAGGTAGCCACCTACAATGAGCAGTTCTTC.

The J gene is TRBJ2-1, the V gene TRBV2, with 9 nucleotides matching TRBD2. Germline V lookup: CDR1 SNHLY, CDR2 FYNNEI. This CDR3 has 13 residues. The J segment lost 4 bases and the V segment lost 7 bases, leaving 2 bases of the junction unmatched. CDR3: CASIAGEYNEQFF. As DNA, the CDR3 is TGTGCCAGCATAGCGGGGGAGTACAATGAGCAGTTCTTC. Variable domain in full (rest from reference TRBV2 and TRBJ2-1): EPEVTQTPSHQVTQMGQEVILRCVPISNHLYFYWYRQILGQKVEFLVSFYNNEISEKSEIFDDQFSVERPDGSNFTLKIRSTKLEDSAMYFCASIAGEYNEQFFGPGTRLTVL.

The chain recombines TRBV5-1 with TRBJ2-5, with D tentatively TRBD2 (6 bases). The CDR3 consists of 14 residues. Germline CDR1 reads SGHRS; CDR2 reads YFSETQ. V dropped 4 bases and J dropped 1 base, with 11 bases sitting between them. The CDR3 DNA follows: TGCGCCAGCAGCCCCAATAGCGGCCAAGAGACCCAGTACTTC. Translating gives CASSPNSGQETQYF.

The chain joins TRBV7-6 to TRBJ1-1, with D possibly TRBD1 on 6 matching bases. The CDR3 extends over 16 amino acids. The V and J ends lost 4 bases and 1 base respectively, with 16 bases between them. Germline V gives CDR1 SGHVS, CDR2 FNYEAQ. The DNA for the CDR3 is TGTGCCAGCAGCTCTACGAAAGGGGGATCGAACACTGAAGCTTTCTTT. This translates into CASSSTKGGSNTEAFF.

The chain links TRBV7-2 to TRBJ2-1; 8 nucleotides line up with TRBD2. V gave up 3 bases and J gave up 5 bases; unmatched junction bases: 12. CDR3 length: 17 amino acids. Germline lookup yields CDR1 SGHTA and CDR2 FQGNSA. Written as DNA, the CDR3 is TGTGCCAGCAGCTTCAGTTGGCGGGGGGTCTCTAACAATGAGCAGTTCTTC. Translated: CASSFSWRGVSNNEQFF. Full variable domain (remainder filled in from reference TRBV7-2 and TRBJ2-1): GAGVSQSPSNKVTEKGKDVELRCDPISGHTALYWYRQSLGQGLEFLIYFQGNSAPDKSGLPSDRFSAERTGGSVSTLTIQRTQQEDSAVYLCASSFSWRGVSNNEQFFGPGTRLTVL.

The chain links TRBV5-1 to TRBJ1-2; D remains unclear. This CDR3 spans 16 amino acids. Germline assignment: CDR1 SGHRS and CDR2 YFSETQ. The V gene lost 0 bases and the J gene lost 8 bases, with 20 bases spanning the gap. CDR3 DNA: TGCGCCAGCAGCTTGGGGATCGCAGGATCGCACTTCGGCTACACCTTC. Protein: CASSLGIAGSHFGYTF. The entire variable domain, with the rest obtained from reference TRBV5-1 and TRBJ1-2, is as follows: KAGVTQTPRYLIKTRGQQVTLSCSPISGHRSVSWYQQTPGQGLQFLFEYFSETQRNKGNFPGRFSGRQFSNSRSEMNVSTLELGDSALYLCASSLGIAGSHFGYTFGSGTRLTVV.

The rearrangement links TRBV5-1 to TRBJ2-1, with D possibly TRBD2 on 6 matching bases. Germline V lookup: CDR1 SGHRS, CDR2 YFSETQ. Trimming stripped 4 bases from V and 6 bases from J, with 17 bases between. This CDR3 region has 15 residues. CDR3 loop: CASSQEGGTPNEQFF. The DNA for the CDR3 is TGCGCCAGCAGCCAGGAAGGCGGGACTCCCAATGAGCAGTTCTTC.

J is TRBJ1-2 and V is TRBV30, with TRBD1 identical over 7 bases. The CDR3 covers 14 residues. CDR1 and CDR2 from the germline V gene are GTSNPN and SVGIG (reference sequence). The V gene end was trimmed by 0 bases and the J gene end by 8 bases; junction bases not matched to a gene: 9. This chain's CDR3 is CAWSVQGIFRGYTF. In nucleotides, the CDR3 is TGTGCCTGGAGTGTACAGGGGATTTTTAGAGGCTACACCTTC.

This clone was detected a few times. Here the CDR3 DNA reads TGCGCCAGCAGCCGAAAAGTGACAGGGGAGTCCTACGAGCAGTACTTC. Amino acids: CASSRKVTGESYEQYF. The rearrangement joins TRBV5-1 to TRBJ2-7; 8 bases map to TRBD1. Germline trimming cut 4 bases from V and 1 base from J; bases unmatched to any gene: 10. This CDR3 contains 16 residues. Germline V gene lookup returns CDR1 SGHRS and CDR2 YFSETQ.

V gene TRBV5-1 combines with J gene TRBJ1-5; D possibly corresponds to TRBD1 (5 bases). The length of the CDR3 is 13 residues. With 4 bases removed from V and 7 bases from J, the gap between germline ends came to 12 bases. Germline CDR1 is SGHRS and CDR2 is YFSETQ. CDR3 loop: CASSGTGGQPQHF. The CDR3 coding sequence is TGCGCCAGCAGCGGGACCGGGGGGCAGCCCCAGCATTTT.

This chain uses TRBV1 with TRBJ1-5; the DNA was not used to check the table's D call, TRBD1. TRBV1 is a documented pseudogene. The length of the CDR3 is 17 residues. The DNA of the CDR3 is TGCACCAGCAGCCAAGCGGGACAGGGGGTAGGGAGTCAGCCCCAGCATTTT. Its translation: CTSSQAGQGVGSQPQHF.

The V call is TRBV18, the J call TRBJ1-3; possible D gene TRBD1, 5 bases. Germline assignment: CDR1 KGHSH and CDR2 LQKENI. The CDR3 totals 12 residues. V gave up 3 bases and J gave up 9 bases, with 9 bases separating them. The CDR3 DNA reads TGTGCCAGCTCACCCCCCCAGGGCACCATATATTTT. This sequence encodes CASSPPQGTIYF.

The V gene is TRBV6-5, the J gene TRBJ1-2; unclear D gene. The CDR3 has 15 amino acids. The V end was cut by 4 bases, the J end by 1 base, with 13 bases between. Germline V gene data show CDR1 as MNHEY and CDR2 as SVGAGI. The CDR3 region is CASSWGGLGNYGYTF. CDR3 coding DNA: TGTGCCAGCAGTTGGGGAGGGTTGGGTAACTATGGCTACACCTTC.

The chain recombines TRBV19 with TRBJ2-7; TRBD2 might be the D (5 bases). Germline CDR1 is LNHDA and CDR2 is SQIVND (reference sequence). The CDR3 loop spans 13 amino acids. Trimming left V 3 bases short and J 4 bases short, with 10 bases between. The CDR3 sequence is CASSISRGYEQYF. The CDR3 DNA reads TGTGCCAGTAGTATCTCACGGGGATACGAGCAGTACTTC. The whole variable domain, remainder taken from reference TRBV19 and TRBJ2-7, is DGGITQSPKYLFRKEGQNVTLSCEQNLNHDAMYWYRQDPGQGLRLIYYSQIVNDFQKGDIAEGYSVSREKKESFPLTVTSAQKNPTAFYLCASSISRGYEQYFGPGTRLTVT.

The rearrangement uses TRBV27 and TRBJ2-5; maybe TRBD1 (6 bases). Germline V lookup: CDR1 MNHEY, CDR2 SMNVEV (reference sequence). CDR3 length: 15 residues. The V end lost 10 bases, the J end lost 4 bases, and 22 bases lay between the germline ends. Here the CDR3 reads CATGELRGRGETQYF. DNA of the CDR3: TGTGCCACCGGGGAGTTGAGGGGGAGAGGAGAGACCCAGTACTTC.

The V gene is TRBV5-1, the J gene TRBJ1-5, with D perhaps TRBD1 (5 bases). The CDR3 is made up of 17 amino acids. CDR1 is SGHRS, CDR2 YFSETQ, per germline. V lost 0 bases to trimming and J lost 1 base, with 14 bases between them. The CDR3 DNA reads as TGCGCCAGCAGCTTGGTTGCTCAGGGTGAAAGCAATCAGCCCCAGCATTTT. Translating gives CASSLVAQGESNQPQHF.

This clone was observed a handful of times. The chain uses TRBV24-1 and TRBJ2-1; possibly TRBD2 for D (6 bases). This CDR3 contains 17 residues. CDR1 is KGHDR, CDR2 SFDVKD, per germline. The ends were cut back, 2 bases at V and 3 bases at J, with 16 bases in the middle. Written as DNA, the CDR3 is TGTGCCACCAGTGATTCGACGGGGCGGGGCCACTACAATGAGCAGTTCTTC. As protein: CATSDSTGRGHYNEQFF.

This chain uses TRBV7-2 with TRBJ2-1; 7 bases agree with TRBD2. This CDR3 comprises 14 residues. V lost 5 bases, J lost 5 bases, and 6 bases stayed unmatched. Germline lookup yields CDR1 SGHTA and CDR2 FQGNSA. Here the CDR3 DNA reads TGTGCCAGCAGCCCCTGGGGGGGAGACAATGAGCAGTTCTTC. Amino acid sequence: CASSPWGGDNEQFF.

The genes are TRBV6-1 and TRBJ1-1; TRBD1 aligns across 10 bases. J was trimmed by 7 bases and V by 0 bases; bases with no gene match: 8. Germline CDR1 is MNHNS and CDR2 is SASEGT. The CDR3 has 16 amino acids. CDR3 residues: CASSEASGQGTNEAFF. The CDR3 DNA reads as TGTGCCAGCAGTGAAGCTTCGGGACAGGGGACTAATGAAGCTTTCTTT.

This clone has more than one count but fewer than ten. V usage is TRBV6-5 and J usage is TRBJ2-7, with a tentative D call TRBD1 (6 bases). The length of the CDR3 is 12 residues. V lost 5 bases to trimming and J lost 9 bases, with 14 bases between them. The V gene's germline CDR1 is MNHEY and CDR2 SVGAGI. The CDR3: CASSSTTGWQYF. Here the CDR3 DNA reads TGTGCCAGCAGTAGTACTACAGGGTGGCAGTACTTC.

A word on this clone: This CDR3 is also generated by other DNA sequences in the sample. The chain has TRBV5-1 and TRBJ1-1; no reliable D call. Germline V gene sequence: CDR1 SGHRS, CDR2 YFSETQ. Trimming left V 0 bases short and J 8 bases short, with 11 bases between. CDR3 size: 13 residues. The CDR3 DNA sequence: TGCGCCAGCAGCTTGGATGCGGGCCGCGAAGCTTTCTTT. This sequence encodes CASSLDAGREAFF.

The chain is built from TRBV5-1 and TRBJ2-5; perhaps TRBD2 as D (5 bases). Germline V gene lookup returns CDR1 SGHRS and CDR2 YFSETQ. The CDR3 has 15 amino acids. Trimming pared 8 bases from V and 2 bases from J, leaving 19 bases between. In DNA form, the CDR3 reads TGCGCCAGTACCTCCCGGGCGGGTCTACAAGAGACCCAGTACTTC. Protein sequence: CASTSRAGLQETQYF.

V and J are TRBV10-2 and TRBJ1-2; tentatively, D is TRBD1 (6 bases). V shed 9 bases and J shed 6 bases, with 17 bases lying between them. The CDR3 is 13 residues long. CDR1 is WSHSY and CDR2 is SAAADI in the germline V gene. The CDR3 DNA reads TGCGCCAGTAGGGAAGCAGGGGAGAATGGCTACACCTTC. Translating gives CASREAGENGYTF.

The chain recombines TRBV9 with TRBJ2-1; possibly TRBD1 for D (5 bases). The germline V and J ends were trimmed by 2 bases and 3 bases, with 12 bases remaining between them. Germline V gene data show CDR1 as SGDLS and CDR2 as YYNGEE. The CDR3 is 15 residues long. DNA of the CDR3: TGTGCCAGCAGCGTCGTGGACATTGGCTACAATGAGCAGTTCTTC. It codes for CASSVVDIGYNEQFF.

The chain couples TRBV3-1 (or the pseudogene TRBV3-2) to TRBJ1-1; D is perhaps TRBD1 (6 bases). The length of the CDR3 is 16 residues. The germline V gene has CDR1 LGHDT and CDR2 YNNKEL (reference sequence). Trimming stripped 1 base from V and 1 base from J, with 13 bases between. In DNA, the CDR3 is TGTGCCAGCAGCCAAGCCTCTACAGGGCCGAACACTGAAGCTTTCTTT. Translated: CASSQASTGPNTEAFF.

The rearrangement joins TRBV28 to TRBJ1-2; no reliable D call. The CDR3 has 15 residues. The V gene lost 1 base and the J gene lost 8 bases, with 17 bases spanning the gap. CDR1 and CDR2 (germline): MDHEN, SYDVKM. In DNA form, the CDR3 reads TGTGCCAGCAGTTTATTGTACGGGAATAGTCGCGGCTACACCTTC. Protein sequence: CASSLLYGNSRGYTF.

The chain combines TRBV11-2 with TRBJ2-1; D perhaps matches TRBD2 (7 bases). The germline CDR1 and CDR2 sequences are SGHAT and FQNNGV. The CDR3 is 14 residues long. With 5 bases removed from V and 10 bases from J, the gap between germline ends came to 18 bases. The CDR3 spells CASSPAQGGGEQFF. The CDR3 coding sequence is TGTGCCAGCAGCCCTGCCCAGGGAGGGGGGGAGCAGTTCTTC.

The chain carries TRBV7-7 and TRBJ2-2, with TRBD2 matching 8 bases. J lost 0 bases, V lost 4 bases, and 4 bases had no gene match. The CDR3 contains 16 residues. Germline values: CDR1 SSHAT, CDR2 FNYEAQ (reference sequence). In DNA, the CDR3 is TGTGCCAGCAGCTCGACTAGCGTTGCGAACACCGGGGAGCTGTTTTTT. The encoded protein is CASSSTSVANTGELFF.

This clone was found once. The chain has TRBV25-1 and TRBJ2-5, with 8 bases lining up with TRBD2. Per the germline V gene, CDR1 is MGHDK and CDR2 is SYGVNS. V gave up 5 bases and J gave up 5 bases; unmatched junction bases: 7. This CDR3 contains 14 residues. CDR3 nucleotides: TGTGCCAGCAGTAACCGCGGGGGGACGGAGACCCAGTACTTC. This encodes CASSNRGGTETQYF.